What follows are 3 T cell receptor beta chains derived from one specimen sequenced in a study of blood T cell repertoires in COVID-19. Data came from immunoSEQ multiplex PCR; TCRdb stores just in-frame clones and leaves some out. The repertoire consists of 50,000 to 70,000 clones, with roughly 79% occurring once and the leading ten covering 2.5% to 3.5%. Sequencing used peripheral blood. The receptor set was obtained from a man aged 55 to 70 with acute or convalescent COVID-19.

The J gene is TRBJ2-5, the V gene TRBV24-1; D perhaps matches TRBD1 (6 bases). This CDR3 contains 13 residues. V was shortened by 5 bases and J by 4 bases, with 10 bases between the two germline ends. Germline V gene lookup returns CDR1 KGHDR and CDR2 SFDVKD. CDR3 in amino acids: CATSGGLLETQYF. The CDR3 nucleotides are TGTGCCACCAGTGGGGGGCTGCTAGAGACCCAGTACTTC.

V and J are TRBV24-1 and TRBJ2-2; TRBD1 agrees at 11 bases. The CDR3 totals 16 residues. Germline V gene lookup returns CDR1 KGHDR and CDR2 SFDVKD. Trimming removed 3 bases from V and 8 bases from J; junction bases left unmatched: 7. Here the CDR3 DNA reads TGTGCCACCAGTGATCCGGGACAGGGGGATGAGGGGGAGCTGTTTTTT. It is translated as CATSDPGQGDEGELFF.

This chain links TRBV27 with TRBJ1-1, with D hard to call. Per the germline V gene, CDR1 is MNHEY and CDR2 is SMNVEV (reference sequence). The CDR3 runs 13 residues. With 6 bases removed from V and 0 bases from J, the gap between germline ends came to 8 bases. The CDR3 DNA sequence: TGTGCCAGCAGAGGCGGTCTGAACACTGAAGCTTTCTTT. Its protein is CASRGGLNTEAFF.